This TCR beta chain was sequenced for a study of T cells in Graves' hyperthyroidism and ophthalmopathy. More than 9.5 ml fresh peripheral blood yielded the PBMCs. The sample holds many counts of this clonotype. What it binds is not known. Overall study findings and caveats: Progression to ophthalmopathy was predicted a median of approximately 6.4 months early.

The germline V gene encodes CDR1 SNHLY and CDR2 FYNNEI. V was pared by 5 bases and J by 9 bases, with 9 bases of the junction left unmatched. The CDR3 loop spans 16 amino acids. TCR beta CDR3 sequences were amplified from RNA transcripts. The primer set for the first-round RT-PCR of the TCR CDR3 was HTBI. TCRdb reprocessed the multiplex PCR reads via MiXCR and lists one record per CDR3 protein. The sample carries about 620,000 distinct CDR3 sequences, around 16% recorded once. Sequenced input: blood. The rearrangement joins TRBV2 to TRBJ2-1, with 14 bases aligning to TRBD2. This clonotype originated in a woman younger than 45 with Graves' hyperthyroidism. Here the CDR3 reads CASSRRAGLAGVEQFF. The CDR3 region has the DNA TGTGCCAGCAGTCGCCGGGCGGGACTAGCGGGAGTTGAGCAGTTCTTC.